The clone carrying this T cell receptor (beta chain) was detected only once. These data belong to a study of T cell responses to AZD1222 COVID-19 vaccine. CDR1 is MNHEY and CDR2 is SVGAGI in the germline V gene. V was pared by 7 bases and J by 8 bases, with 20 bases between. The CDR3 has 14 amino acids. Libraries were prepared by immunoSEQ multiplex PCR; TCRdb keeps only in-frame clonotypes and omits some of them. The table shows roughly 110,000 clones, with around 90% occurring only once. The chain combines TRBV6-5 with TRBJ1-2; unclear D gene. This receptor was identified in an adult in good health. The sequencing here drew on peripheral blood, taken on day 0 of AZD1222 vaccination. CDR3 coding DNA: TGTGCCAGCACCTCGGACCTGCCTTCGAAGGGCTACACCTTC. It encodes CASTSDLPSKGYTF.